These T cell receptor beta chains were read from a single sample in a study of CD8+ T cells in alopecia areata. The protocol was immunoSEQ multiplex PCR, while the TCRdb copy is restricted to in-frame clones and leaves out a portion. The sample holds more than 95,000 clones, over 75% seen once. The specimen comprised CD8+ T cells sorted from blood, sampled between weeks 30 and 35, from a patient treated with tofacitinib. All receptors come from a human donor with alopecia areata. Each CDR3 is given with its conserved first and last residue. A D gene is named only where the DNA matches it firmly. Expanded clones get a size class; other rows say once, few or many, or leave the size out.

clone_size,v_call,d_call,j_call,cdr3_aa,cdr3_nt
NA,TRBV6-6,NA,TRBJ2-7,CASSASYEQYF,TGTGCCAGCAGTGCTTCCTACGAGCAGTACTTC
NA,TRBV4-1,NA,TRBJ1-5,CASSQDRVQPQHF,TGCGCCAGCAGCCAAGACAGGGTTCAGCCCCAGCATTTT
NA,TRBV5-6,TRBD2,TRBJ2-7,CASSLGTSGRYYEQYF,TGTGCCAGCAGCTTGGGGACTAGCGGCCGTTACTACGAGCAGTACTTC
NA,TRBV7-6,NA,TRBJ2-5,CASSLVGGETQYF,TGTGCCAGCAGCTTAGTAGGGGGGGAGACCCAGTACTTC
NA,TRBV9,NA,TRBJ2-2,CASGPDTGELFF,TGTGCCAGCGGGCCGGACACCGGGGAGCTGTTTTTT
NA,TRBV4-1,TRBD2,TRBJ2-7,CASSRETSGVHEQYF,TGCGCCAGCAGCCGGGAGACTAGCGGGGTCCACGAGCAGTACTTC
NA,TRBV7-7,NA,TRBJ2-7,CASSLGSGRGEQYF,TGTGCTAGCAGCTTAGGATCGGGCAGGGGCGAGCAGTACTTC
once,TRBV14,NA,TRBJ2-7,CASSQRNRDSYEQYF,TGTGCCAGCAGCCAAAGAAACAGGGATTCCTACGAGCAGTACTTC
NA,TRBV4-1,NA,TRBJ2-7,CASSRNAYEQYF,TGCGCCAGCAGCCGCAACGCCTACGAGCAGTACTTC
NA,TRBV7-8,TRBD2,TRBJ2-7,CASSLGGGFLYEQYF,TGTGCCAGCAGCTTAGGGGGGGGTTTCCTTTACGAGCAGTACTTC
NA,TRBV4-1,NA,TRBJ1-4,CASSQEEGLLNEKLFF,TGCGCCAGCAGCCAAGAGGAGGGACTGTTGAATGAAAAACTGTTTTTT
NA,TRBV6-1,TRBD1,TRBJ1-6,CASSERQGGSPLHF,TGTGCCAGCAGTGAACGACAGGGGGGATCACCCCTCCACTTT
once,TRBV7-9,NA,TRBJ2-7,CASSSGPEQYF,TGTGCCAGCAGCTCTGGCCCGGAGCAGTACTTC
NA,TRBV7-8,NA,TRBJ2-2,CASSPYTGELFF,TGTGCCAGCAGCCCATACACCGGGGAGCTGTTTTTT
NA,TRBV27,TRBD1,TRBJ2-7,CASRRGQLDEEQYF,TGTGCCAGCAGACGGGGACAGCTAGACGAGGAGCAGTACTTC
NA,TRBV30,NA,TRBJ2-1,CAWSVINEQFF,TGTGCCTGGAGTGTAATCAATGAGCAGTTCTTC
NA,TRBV5-1,NA,TRBJ2-5,CASSLTGSLGETQYF,TGCGCCAGCAGCTTGACAGGCTCCCTGGGGGAGACCCAGTACTTC